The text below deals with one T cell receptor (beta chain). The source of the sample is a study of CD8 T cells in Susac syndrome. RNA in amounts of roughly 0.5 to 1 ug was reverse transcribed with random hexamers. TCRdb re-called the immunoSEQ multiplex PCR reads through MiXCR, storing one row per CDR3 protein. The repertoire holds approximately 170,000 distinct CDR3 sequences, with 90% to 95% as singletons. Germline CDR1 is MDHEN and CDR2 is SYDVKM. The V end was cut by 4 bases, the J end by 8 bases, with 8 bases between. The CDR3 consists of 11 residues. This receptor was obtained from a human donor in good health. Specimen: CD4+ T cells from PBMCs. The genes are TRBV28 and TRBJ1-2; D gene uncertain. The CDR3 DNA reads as TGTGCCAGCAGTTGGGTTAGCGGCTACACCTTC. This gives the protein CASSWVSGYTF.